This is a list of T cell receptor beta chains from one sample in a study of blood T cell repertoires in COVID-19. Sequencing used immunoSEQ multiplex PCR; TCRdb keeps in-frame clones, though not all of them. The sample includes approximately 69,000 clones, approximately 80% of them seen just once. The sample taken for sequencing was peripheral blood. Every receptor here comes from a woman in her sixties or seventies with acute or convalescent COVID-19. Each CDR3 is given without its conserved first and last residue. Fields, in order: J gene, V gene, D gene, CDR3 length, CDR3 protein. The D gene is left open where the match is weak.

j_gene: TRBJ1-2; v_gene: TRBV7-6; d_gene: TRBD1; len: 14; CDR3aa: ASSSNLGQGNYGYT
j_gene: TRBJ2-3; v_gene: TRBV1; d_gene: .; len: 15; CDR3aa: TSSQGSSGSPTDTQY
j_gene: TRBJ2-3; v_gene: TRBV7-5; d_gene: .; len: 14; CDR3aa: VRSLVGTGRFGTQY
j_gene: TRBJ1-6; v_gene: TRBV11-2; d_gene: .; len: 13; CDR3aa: ASSLATATRSPLH
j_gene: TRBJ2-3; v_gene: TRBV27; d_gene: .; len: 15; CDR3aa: ASSLKDPSAFTDTQY
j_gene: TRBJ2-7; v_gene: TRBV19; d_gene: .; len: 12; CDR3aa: ASSIDREKGEQY
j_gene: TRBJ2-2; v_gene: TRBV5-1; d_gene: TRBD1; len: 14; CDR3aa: ASSFGTGGSTGELF
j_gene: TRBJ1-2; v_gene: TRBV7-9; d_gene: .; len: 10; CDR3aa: ASSPGDYGYT
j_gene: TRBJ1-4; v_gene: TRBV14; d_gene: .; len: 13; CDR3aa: ASSQGQGRNEKLF
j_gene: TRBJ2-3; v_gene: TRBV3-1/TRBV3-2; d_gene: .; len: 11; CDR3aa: ASSQVLTDTQY
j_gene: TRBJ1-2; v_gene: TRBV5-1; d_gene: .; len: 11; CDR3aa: ASSTSPNYGYT
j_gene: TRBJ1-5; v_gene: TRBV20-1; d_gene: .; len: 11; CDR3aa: SASSQGDQPQH
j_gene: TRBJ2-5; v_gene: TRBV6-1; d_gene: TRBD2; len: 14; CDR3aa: ASREYLAGDGETQY
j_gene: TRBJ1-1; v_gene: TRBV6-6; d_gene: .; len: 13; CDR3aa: ASCCLGQSGTEAF
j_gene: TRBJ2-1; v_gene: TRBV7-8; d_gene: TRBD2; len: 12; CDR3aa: ASSVIAGPDEQF
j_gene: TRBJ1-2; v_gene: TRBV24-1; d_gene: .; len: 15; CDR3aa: ATSDPTLDLTGGGYT
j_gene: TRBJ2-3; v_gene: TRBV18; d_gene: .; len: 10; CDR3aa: ASSPRRDTQY
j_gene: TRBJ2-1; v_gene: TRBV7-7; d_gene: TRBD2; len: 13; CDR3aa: ASSSGLAGGDEQF
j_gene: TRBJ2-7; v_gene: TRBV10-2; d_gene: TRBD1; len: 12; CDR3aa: ASKNRQGVYEQY
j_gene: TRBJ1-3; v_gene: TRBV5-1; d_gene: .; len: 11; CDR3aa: ASSRGYGNTIY
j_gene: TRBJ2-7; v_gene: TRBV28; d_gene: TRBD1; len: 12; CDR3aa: ASSLYGTGIEQY
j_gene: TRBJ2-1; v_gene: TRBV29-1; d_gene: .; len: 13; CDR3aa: SVRPPGQSYNEQF
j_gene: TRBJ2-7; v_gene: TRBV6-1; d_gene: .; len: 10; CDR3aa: ASSEQAYEQY
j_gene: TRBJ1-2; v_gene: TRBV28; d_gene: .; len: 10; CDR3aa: ASSLRGRSAT
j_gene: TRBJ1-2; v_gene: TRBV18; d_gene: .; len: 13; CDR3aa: ASSPSDSLGYGYT
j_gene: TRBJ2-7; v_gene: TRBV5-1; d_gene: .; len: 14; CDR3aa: ASSSTLGGLPYEQY
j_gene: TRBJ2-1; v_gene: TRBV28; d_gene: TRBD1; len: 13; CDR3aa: ASRTAGTVIHEQF
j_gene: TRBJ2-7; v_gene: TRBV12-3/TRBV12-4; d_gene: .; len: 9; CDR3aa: ASSLNRGQY
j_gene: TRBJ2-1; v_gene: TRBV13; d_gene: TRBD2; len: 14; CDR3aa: ASSWTSGRSYNEQF
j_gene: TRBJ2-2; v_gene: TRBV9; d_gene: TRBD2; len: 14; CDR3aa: ASSVDAGLAPGELF
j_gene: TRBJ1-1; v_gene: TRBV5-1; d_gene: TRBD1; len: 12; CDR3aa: ASSPQGDSTEAF
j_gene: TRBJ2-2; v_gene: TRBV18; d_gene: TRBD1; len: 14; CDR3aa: ASSSLGQTNTGELF
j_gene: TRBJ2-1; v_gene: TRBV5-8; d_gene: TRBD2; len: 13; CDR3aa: ASNRGLAFYNEQF
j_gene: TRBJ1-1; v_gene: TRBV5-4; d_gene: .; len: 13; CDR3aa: ASSPHGGGNTEAF
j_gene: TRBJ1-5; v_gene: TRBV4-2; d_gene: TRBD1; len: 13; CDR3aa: ASSQIDRGNQPQH
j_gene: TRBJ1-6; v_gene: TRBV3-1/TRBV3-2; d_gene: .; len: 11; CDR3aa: ASSQDLKRSIH
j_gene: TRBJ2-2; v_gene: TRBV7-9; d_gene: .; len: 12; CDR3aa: ASSHNKNTGELF
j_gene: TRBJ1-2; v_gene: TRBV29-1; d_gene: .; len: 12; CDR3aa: SVEDRAGDYGYT
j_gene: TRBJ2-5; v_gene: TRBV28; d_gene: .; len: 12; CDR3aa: ASIPLGTQETQY
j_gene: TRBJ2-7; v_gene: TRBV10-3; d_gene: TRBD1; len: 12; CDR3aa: AISGGGQGTEQY
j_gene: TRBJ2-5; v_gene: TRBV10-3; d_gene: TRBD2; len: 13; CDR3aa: AISESRGGQETQY
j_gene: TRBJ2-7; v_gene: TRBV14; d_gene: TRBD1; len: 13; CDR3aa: ASSHRTGDPYEQY
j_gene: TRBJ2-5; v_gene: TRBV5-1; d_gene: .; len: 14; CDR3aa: ASSLFPGISEETQY
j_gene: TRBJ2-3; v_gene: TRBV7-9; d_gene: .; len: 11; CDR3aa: ASSSWARDTQY